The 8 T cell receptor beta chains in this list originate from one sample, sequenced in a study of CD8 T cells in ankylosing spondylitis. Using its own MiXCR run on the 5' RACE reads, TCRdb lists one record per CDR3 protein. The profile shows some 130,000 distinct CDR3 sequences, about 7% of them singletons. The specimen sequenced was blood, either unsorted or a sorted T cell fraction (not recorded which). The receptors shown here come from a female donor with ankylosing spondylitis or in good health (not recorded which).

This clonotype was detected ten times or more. Here the CDR3 DNA reads TGTGCCAGCAGTTCTGTCCCCGGCCGTATTTCACCCCTCCACTTT. Protein: CASSSVPGRISPLHF. The chain joins TRBV6-5 to TRBJ1-6; D ambiguous. The CDR3 totals 15 residues. V was shortened by 4 bases and J by 9 bases, with 16 bases between the two germline ends. Germline values: CDR1 MNHEY, CDR2 SVGAGI.

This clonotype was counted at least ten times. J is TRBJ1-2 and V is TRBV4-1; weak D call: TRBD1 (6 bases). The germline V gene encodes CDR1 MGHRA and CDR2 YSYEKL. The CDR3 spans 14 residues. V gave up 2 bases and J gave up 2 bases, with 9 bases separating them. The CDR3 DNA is TGCGCCAGCAGCCAATTCCAGGGGAACTATGGCTACACCTTC. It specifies CASSQFQGNYGYTF.

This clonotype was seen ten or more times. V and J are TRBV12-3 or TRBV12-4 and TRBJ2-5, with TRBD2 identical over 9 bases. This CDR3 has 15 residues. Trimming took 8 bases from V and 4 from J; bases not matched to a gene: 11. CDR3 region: CASQPLAGRRETQYF. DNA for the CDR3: TGTGCCAGCCAACCCCTAGCGGGGAGGCGAGAGACCCAGTACTTC.

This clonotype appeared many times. In DNA form, the CDR3 reads TGTGCCAGCTCACCACCGATTGGGGGGAACACTGAAGCTTTCTTT. Its protein is CASSPPIGGNTEAFF. This chain joins TRBV18 and TRBJ1-1, with D maybe TRBD1 (5 bases). The CDR3 runs 15 residues. CDR1 and CDR2 from the germline V gene are KGHSH and LQKENI. V shed 0 bases and J shed 1 base, with 9 bases lying between them.

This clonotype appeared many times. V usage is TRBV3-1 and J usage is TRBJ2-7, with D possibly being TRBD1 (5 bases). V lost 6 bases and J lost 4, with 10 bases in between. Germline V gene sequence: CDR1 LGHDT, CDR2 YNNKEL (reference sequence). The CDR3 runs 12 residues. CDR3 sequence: CASSHDRYEQYF. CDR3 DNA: TGTGCCAGCAGTCACGACAGATACGAGCAGTACTTC.

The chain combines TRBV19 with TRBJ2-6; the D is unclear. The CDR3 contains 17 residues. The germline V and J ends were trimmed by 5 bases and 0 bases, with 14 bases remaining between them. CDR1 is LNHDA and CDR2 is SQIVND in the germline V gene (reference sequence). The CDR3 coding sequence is TGTGCCAGTAGTCCATGGACGGTTAGCTCTGGGGCCAACGTCCTGACTTTC. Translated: CASSPWTVSSGANVLTF.

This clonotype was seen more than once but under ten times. The chain's CDR3 is CASSLDRGDGDEQFF. The CDR3 nucleotides read TGCGCCAGCAGCTTGGACAGGGGGGACGGGGATGAGCAGTTCTTC. The chain has TRBV5-1 and TRBJ2-1; TRBD1 agrees at 8 bases. This CDR3 is built from 15 residues. From germline, CDR1 is SGHRS and CDR2 YFSETQ. V shed 0 bases, J shed 8 bases, and the junction held 7 bases outside the gene matches.

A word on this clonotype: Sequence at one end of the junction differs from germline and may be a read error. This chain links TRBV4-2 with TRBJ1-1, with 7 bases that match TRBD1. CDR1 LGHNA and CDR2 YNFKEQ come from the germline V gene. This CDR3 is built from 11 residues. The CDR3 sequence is CASSLKTGQQF. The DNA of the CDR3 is TGTGCCAGCAGCCTGAAGACGGGACAGCAGTTT.